This T cell receptor beta chain was identified during a study of CXCR4 blockade with PD-1 therapy in pancreatic cancer. This clone was picked up a small number of times. Its antigen is unknown. The CDR3 sequence is 13 residues long. Germline-derived CDR1 and CDR2 are MNHEY and SMNVEV (reference sequence). V gave up 5 bases and J gave up 4 bases, with 8 bases separating them. TCRdb's table, derived via immunoSEQ multiplex PCR, lists solely in-frame clones and lacks some. The sample includes about 5,200 clones, around 50% of them seen just once. Study-wide results and caveats: Sequencing covered TCRbeta chains only, not alpha chains. Tumor clonality averaged roughly 0.13 versus 0.045 in healthy blood, not predicting survival.

The receptor comes from a human donor with pancreatic ductal adenocarcinoma. This chain connects TRBV27 to TRBJ2-2; no clear D. The sequencing input was tumor tissue. In DNA form, the CDR3 reads TGTGCCAGCAGTCCTCGAACCACCGGGGAGCTGTTTTTT. Its translation: CASSPRTTGELFF.